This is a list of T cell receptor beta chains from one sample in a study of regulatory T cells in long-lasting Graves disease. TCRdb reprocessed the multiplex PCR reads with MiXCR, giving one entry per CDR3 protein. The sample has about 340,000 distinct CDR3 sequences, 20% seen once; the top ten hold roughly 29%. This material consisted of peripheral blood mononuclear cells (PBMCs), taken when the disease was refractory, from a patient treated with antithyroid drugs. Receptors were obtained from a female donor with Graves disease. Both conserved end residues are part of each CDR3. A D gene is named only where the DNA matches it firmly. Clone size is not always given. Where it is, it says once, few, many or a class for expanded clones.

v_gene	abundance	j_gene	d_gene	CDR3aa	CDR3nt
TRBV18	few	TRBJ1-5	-	CASSWAQGSDQPQHF	TGTGCCAGCTCATGGGCGCAGGGTAGCGATCAGCCCCAGCATTTT
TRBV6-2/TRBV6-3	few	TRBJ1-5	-	CASSPGHIGGNQPQHF	TGTGCCAGCAGTCCGGGACACATTGGGGGTAATCAGCCCCAGCATTTT
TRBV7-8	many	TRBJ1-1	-	CASRPGGNRMNTEAFF	TGTGCCAGCAGACCTGGCGGTAACAGAATGAACACTGAAGCTTTCTTT
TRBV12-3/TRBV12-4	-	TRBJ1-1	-	CASSFSGGRAFF	TGTGCCAGCAGTTTTAGTGGGGGGAGAGCTTTCTTT
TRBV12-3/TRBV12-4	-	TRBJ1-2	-	CASSPLLGGGYTF	TGTGCCAGCAGTCCTCTCCTGGGGGGAGGCTACACCTTC
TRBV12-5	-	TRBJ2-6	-	CASGLVTGRNFGANVLTF	TGTGCTAGTGGTTTGGTAACAGGGAGAAACTTCGGGGCCAACGTCCTGACTTTC
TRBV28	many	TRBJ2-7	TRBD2	CASSPGLAVHGEQYF	TGTGCCAGCAGCCCAGGACTAGCGGTTCATGGGGAGCAGTACTTC
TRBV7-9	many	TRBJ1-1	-	CASSPPTQENTEAFF	TGTGCCAGCAGCCCCCCAACTCAGGAGAACACTGAAGCTTTCTTT
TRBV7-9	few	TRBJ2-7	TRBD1	CASSFRDGTGKGF	TGTGCCAGCAGCTTCCGGGATGGGACAGGGAAGGGCTTC
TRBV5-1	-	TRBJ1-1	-	CASRFVGNTEAFF	TGCGCCAGCAGATTTGTTGGGAACACTGAAGCTTTCTTT
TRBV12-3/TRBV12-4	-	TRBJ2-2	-	CASSITGTLTGELFF	TGTGCCAGCAGTATCACCGGGACACTCACCGGGGAGCTGTTTTTT
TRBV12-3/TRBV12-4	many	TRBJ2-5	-	CASSSTGRGTQYF	TGTGCCAGCAGTTCCACAGGGAGGGGGACCCAGTACTTC
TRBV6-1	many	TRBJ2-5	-	CASSIVDSETQYF	TGTGCCAGCAGCATAGTGGATTCAGAGACCCAGTACTTC
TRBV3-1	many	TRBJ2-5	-	CASSQDRWLQELGAQYF	TGTGCCAGCAGCCAAGACCGTTGGCTTCAGGAGCTAGGAGCCCAGTACTTC
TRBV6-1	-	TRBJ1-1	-	CASSRLGRGRTEAFF	TGTGCCAGCAGCCGACTTGGGCGAGGAAGAACTGAAGCTTTCTTT
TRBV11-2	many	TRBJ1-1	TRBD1	CASSYTGGSTEAFF	TGTGCCAGCAGTTATACAGGGGGCTCTACTGAAGCTTTCTTT
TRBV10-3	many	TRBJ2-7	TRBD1	CAISYDRGRGEQYF	TGTGCCATCAGTTACGACAGGGGGCGCGGCGAGCAGTACTTC
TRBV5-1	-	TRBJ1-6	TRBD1	CASTYSTGGSPLHF	TGCGCCAGCACCTATTCGACAGGGGGCTCACCCCTCCACTTT